The rows below give T cell receptor beta chains drawn from one sample of a study of human thymus T cells. Measured with immunoSEQ multiplex PCR; TCRdb has only the in-frame clones, and not every one. This sample carries fewer than 55,000 clones, approximately 95% of them seen once, and the ten largest clones take roughly 0.12%. Sequencing input: blood. The receptors were sampled from a boy younger than two with a congenital heart defect but otherwise immunologically healthy. Both conserved end residues are part of each CDR3. Each record gives: clone size, J gene, D gene, V gene, CDR3 protein, CDR3 DNA. The D gene is left open where the match is weak. Rows give clone size only sometimes, using once, few, many, or a class for an expanded clone.

clone size: NA
J gene: TRBJ2-2
D gene: NA
V gene: TRBV5-1
CDR3 protein: CASSLPKGPTGELFF
CDR3 DNA: TGCGCCAGCAGCTTGCCGAAAGGCCCCACCGGGGAGCTGTTTTTT

clone size: NA
J gene: TRBJ2-7
D gene: TRBD2
V gene: TRBV10-3
CDR3 protein: CAISEGASGVPREQYF
CDR3 DNA: TGTGCCATCAGTGAGGGGGCTAGCGGGGTACCTCGGGAGCAGTACTTC

clone size: few
J gene: TRBJ1-2
D gene: NA
V gene: TRBV4-2
CDR3 protein: CASSQVDIRGYTF
CDR3 DNA: TGTGCCAGCAGCCAGGTTGACATCCGAGGCTACACCTTC

clone size: NA
J gene: TRBJ1-2
D gene: NA
V gene: TRBV6-5
CDR3 protein: CASSYRGGVNYGYTF
CDR3 DNA: TGTGCCAGCAGTTACCGGGGGGGCGTTAACTATGGCTACACCTTC

clone size: NA
J gene: TRBJ2-7
D gene: NA
V gene: TRBV7-2
CDR3 protein: CASSFSFYEQYF
CDR3 DNA: TGTGCCAGCAGCTTTTCGTTCTACGAGCAGTACTTC

clone size: NA
J gene: TRBJ1-3
D gene: TRBD1
V gene: TRBV7-9
CDR3 protein: CASSLGTGFGNTIYF
CDR3 DNA: TGTGCCAGCAGCTTAGGGACAGGTTTTGGAAACACCATATATTTT

clone size: NA
J gene: TRBJ1-2
D gene: TRBD1
V gene: TRBV7-2
CDR3 protein: CASSLRDSYGYTF
CDR3 DNA: TGTGCCAGCAGCTTAAGGGACAGCTATGGCTACACCTTC

clone size: NA
J gene: TRBJ1-5
D gene: TRBD1
V gene: TRBV19
CDR3 protein: CASSNPGQGLLGNQPQHF
CDR3 DNA: TGTGCCAGTTCGAACCCGGGACAGGGGTTGTTGGGCAATCAGCCCCAGCATTTT

clone size: NA
J gene: TRBJ1-5
D gene: NA
V gene: TRBV30
CDR3 protein: CAWSALQGNQPQHF
CDR3 DNA: TGTGCCTGGAGTGCCCTTCAGGGAAACCAGCCCCAGCATTTT

clone size: NA
J gene: TRBJ2-7
D gene: TRBD2
V gene: TRBV11-3
CDR3 protein: CASSLGGGGALEQYF
CDR3 DNA: TGTGCCAGCAGCTTAGGAGGCGGGGGGGCTCTCGAGCAGTACTTC

clone size: NA
J gene: TRBJ2-2
D gene: NA
V gene: TRBV11-3
CDR3 protein: CASSSNTGELFF
CDR3 DNA: TGTGCCAGCAGCTCTAACACCGGGGAGCTGTTTTTT

clone size: NA
J gene: TRBJ1-5
D gene: NA
V gene: TRBV4-1
CDR3 protein: CASSPRQSNQPQHF
CDR3 DNA: TGCGCCAGCAGCCCTCGACAGAGCAATCAGCCCCAGCATTTT

clone size: NA
J gene: TRBJ1-3
D gene: NA
V gene: TRBV5-5
CDR3 protein: CASSLRYSSGNTIYF
CDR3 DNA: TGTGCCAGCAGCCTGAGATACAGTTCTGGAAACACCATATATTTT

clone size: NA
J gene: TRBJ1-4
D gene: NA
V gene: TRBV18
CDR3 protein: CASPGREATNEKLFF
CDR3 DNA: TGTGCCAGCCCAGGACGGGAGGCAACTAATGAAAAACTGTTTTTT

clone size: NA
J gene: TRBJ2-7
D gene: TRBD1
V gene: TRBV19
CDR3 protein: CASSMARTGGYEQYF
CDR3 DNA: TGTGCCAGTAGTATGGCCCGGACAGGGGGCTACGAGCAGTACTTC

clone size: NA
J gene: TRBJ2-2
D gene: NA
V gene: TRBV4-3
CDR3 protein: CASSLSGDTGELFF
CDR3 DNA: TGCGCCAGCAGCCTTAGCGGAGACACCGGGGAGCTGTTTTTT

clone size: NA
J gene: TRBJ2-2
D gene: NA
V gene: TRBV12-5
CDR3 protein: CASGLPGYTFTGELFF
CDR3 DNA: TGTGCTAGTGGTTTGCCCGGGTACACCTTCACCGGGGAGCTGTTTTTT

clone size: NA
J gene: TRBJ2-7
D gene: TRBD1
V gene: TRBV2
CDR3 protein: CASIVEPGQGSYEQYF
CDR3 DNA: TGTGCCAGCATTGTAGAACCGGGACAGGGCTCCTACGAGCAGTACTTC

clone size: once
J gene: TRBJ1-3
D gene: NA
V gene: TRBV5-6
CDR3 protein: CASSLSSSGNTIYF
CDR3 DNA: TGTGCCAGCAGCTTGAGCAGCTCTGGAAACACCATATATTTT

clone size: NA
J gene: TRBJ2-2
D gene: NA
V gene: TRBV4-2
CDR3 protein: CASSQVQLTGELFF
CDR3 DNA: TGTGCCAGCAGCCAAGTCCAGTTAACCGGGGAGCTGTTTTTT

clone size: NA
J gene: TRBJ1-2
D gene: NA
V gene: TRBV7-9
CDR3 protein: CASSLSLENYGYTF
CDR3 DNA: TGTGCCAGCAGCTTAAGTTTGGAAAACTATGGCTACACCTTC

clone size: NA
J gene: TRBJ1-1
D gene: NA
V gene: TRBV7-2
CDR3 protein: CASRRGNTEAFF
CDR3 DNA: TGTGCCAGCAGGAGGGGGAACACTGAAGCTTTCTTT

clone size: NA
J gene: TRBJ2-5
D gene: TRBD2
V gene: TRBV9
CDR3 protein: CASSVEGGKETQYF
CDR3 DNA: TGTGCCAGCAGCGTAGAGGGAGGGAAAGAGACCCAGTACTTC

clone size: NA
J gene: TRBJ1-2
D gene: NA
V gene: TRBV5-1
CDR3 protein: CASSAYRHPYGYTF
CDR3 DNA: TGCGCCAGCAGCGCATACAGACATCCCTATGGCTACACCTTC

clone size: NA
J gene: TRBJ1-6
D gene: NA
V gene: TRBV4-3
CDR3 protein: CASSQVSALGSPLHF
CDR3 DNA: TGCGCCAGCAGCCAAGTCTCGGCGCTCGGTTCACCCCTCCACTTT

clone size: NA
J gene: TRBJ1-5
D gene: TRBD1
V gene: TRBV5-1
CDR3 protein: CASSLGDRNQPQHF
CDR3 DNA: TGCGCCAGCAGCTTGGGGGACAGAAATCAGCCCCAGCATTTT

clone size: NA
J gene: TRBJ1-2
D gene: TRBD1
V gene: TRBV5-5
CDR3 protein: CASSQGQGYYGYTF
CDR3 DNA: TGTGCCAGCAGCCAGGGACAGGGGTACTATGGCTACACCTTC

clone size: NA
J gene: TRBJ2-3
D gene: NA
V gene: TRBV9
CDR3 protein: CASSVRERQTDTQYF
CDR3 DNA: TGTGCCAGCAGCGTACGGGAGCGGCAAACAGATACGCAGTATTTT

clone size: NA
J gene: TRBJ2-1
D gene: TRBD2
V gene: TRBV28
CDR3 protein: CASIRESGGAYEQFF
CDR3 DNA: TGTGCCAGCATCCGGGAAAGCGGGGGGGCCTATGAGCAGTTCTTC

clone size: NA
J gene: TRBJ1-4
D gene: NA
V gene: TRBV5-1
CDR3 protein: CASSSGATNEKLFF
CDR3 DNA: TGCGCCAGCAGCTCAGGGGCAACTAATGAAAAACTGTTTTTT

clone size: NA
J gene: TRBJ1-6
D gene: NA
V gene: TRBV5-1
CDR3 protein: CASSSSNSPLHF
CDR3 DNA: TGCGCCAGCAGCTCCTCTAATTCACCCCTCCACTTT

clone size: NA
J gene: TRBJ2-1
D gene: NA
V gene: TRBV7-6
CDR3 protein: CASSLDGSYNEQFF
CDR3 DNA: TGTGCCAGCAGCTTAGACGGTTCCTACAATGAGCAGTTCTTC

clone size: NA
J gene: TRBJ2-1
D gene: TRBD1
V gene: TRBV6-1
CDR3 protein: CASSPQGAGEQFF
CDR3 DNA: TGTGCCAGCAGTCCTCAGGGGGCAGGTGAGCAGTTCTTC

clone size: NA
J gene: TRBJ2-7
D gene: NA
V gene: TRBV30
CDR3 protein: CAWGRSYEQYF
CDR3 DNA: TGTGCCTGGGGGAGGAGCTACGAGCAGTACTTC

clone size: NA
J gene: TRBJ1-1
D gene: NA
V gene: TRBV6-5
CDR3 protein: CASSYPNTEAFF
CDR3 DNA: TGTGCCAGCAGTTACCCGAACACTGAAGCTTTCTTT